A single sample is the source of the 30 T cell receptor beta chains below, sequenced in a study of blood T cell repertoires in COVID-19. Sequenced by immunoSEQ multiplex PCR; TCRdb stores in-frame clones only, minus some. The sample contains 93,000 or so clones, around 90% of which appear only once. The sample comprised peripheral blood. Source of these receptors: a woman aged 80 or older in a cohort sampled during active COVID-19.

The CDR3 here is CASSIRQNTQVYGYTF. In nucleotides, the CDR3 is TGTGCCAGTAGTATTCGACAGAACACCCAAGTCTATGGCTACACCTTC. The V gene is TRBV19, the J gene TRBJ1-2; D may be TRBD1 (5 bases). The germline V gene has CDR1 LNHDA and CDR2 SQIVND (reference sequence). V lost 3 bases, J lost 4 bases, and 18 bases lay in between. The CDR3 covers 16 residues.

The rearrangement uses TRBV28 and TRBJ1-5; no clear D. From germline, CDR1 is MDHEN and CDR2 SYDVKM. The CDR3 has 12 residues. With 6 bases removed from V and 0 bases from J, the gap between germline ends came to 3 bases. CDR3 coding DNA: TGTGCCAGCAGCGGTAGCAATCAGCCCCAGCATTTT. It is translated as CASSGSNQPQHF.

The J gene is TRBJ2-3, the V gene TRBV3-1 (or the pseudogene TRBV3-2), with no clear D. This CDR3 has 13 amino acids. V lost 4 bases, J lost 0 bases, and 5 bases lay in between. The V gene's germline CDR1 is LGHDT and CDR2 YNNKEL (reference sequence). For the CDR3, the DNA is TGTGCCAGCAGCCTTTCGAGCACAGATACGCAGTATTTT. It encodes CASSLSSTDTQYF.

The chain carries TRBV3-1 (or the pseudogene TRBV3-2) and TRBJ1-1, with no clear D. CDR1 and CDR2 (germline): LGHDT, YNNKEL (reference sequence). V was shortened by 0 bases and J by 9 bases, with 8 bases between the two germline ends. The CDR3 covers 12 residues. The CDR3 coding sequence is TGTGCCAGCAGCCAAGAAGGAGTGAAAGCTTTCTTT. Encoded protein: CASSQEGVKAFF.

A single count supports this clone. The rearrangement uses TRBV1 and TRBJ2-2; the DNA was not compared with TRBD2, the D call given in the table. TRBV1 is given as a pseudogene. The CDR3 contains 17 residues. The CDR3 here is CTSSQHSGGGTTGELFF. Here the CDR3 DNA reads TGCACCAGCAGCCAACACAGCGGGGGCGGGACCACCGGGGAGCTGTTTTTT.

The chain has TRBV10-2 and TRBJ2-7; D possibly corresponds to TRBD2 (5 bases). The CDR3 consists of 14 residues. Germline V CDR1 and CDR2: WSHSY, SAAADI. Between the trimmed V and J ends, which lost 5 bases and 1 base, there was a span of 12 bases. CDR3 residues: CASSSGVSSYEQYF. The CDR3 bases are TGCGCCAGCAGTTCCGGGGTATCTTCCTACGAGCAGTACTTC.

The DNA of the CDR3 is TGTGCCAGTAGCTTCACGGACAGGGTGGCCGGGGGTCCCCAGCATTTT. Translation gives CASSFTDRVAGGPQHF. This chain links TRBV19 with TRBJ1-5; 8 positions agree with TRBD1. The V segment lost 6 bases and the J segment 10 bases; nucleotides outside the gene matches: 17. Germline lookup yields CDR1 LNHDA and CDR2 SQIVND (reference sequence). There are 16 residues in the CDR3.

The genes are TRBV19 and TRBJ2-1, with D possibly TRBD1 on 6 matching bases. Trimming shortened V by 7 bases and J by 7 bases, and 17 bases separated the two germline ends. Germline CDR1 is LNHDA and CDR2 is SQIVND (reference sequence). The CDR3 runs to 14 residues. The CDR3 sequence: CASNPRTVTNEQFF. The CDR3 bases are TGTGCCAGTAACCCACGGACAGTTACGAATGAGCAGTTCTTC.

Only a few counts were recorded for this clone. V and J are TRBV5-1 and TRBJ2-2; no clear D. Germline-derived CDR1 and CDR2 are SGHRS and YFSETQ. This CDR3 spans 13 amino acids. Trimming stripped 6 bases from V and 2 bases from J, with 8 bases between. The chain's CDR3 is CASTELNTGELFF. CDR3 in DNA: TGCGCCAGCACCGAGTTAAACACCGGGGAGCTGTTTTTT.

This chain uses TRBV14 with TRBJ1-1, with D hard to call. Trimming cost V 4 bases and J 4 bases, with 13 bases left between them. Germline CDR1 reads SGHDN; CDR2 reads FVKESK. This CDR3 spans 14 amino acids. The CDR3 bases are TGTGCCAGCAGCCCCGTGGGCCTGTCCACTGAAGCTTTCTTT. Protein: CASSPVGLSTEAFF.

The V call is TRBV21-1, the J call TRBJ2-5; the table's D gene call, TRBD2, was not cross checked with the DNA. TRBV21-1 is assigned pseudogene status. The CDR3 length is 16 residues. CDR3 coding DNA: TGTGCCAGCAGCAAAGGCCCGGGTGAGGGCAAAGAGACCCAGTACTTC. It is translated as CASSKGPGEGKETQYF.

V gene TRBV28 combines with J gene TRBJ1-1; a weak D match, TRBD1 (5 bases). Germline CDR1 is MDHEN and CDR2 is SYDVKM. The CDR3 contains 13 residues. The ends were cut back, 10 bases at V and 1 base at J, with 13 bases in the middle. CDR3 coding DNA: TGTGCCACCAGCCACAGGAGGAACACTGAAGCTTTCTTT. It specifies CATSHRRNTEAFF. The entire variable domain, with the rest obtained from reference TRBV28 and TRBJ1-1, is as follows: DVKVTQSSRYLVKRTGEKVFLECVQDMDHENMFWYRQDPGLGLRLIYFSYDVKMKEKGDIPEGYSVSREKKERFSLILESASTNQTSMYLCATSHRRNTEAFFGQGTRLTVV.

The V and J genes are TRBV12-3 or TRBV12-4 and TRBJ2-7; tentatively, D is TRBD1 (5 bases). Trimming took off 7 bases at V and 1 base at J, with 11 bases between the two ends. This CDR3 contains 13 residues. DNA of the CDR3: TGTGCCAGCACAGTGACAGCATCCTACGAGCAGTACTTC. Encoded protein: CASTVTASYEQYF.

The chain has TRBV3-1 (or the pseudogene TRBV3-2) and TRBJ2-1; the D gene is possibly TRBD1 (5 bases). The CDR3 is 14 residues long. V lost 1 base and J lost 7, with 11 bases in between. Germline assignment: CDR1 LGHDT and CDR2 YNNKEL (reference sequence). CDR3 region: CASSQGQGPNEQFF. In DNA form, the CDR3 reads TGTGCCAGCAGCCAAGGGCAGGGTCCTAATGAGCAGTTCTTC.

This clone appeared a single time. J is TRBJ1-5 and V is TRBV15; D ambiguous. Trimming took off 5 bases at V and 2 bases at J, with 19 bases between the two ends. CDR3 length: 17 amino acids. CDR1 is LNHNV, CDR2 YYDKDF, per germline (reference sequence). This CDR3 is CATSPRGGSKGNQPQHF. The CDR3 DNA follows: TGTGCCACCAGCCCACGGGGTGGCTCCAAGGGCAATCAGCCCCAGCATTTT.

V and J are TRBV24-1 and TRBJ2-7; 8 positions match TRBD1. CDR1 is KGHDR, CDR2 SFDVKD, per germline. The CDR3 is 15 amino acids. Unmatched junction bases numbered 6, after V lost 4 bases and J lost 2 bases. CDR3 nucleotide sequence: TGTGCCACCAGTGACCACACAGGGGGACCCTACGAGCAGTACTTC. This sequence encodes CATSDHTGGPYEQYF.

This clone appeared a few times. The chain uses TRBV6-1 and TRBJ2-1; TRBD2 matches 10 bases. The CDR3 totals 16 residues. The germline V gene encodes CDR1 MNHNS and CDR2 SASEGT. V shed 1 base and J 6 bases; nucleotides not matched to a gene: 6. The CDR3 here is CASSEVDSGGFNEQFF. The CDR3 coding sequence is TGTGCCAGCAGTGAAGTAGATAGCGGGGGGTTCAATGAGCAGTTCTTC.

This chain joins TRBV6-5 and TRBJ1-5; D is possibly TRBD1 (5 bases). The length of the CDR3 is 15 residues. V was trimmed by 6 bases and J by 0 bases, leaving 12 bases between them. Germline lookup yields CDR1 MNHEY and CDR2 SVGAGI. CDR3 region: CASRFRVYSNQPQHF. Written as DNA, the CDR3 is TGTGCCAGCAGATTCAGGGTTTATAGCAATCAGCCCCAGCATTTT.

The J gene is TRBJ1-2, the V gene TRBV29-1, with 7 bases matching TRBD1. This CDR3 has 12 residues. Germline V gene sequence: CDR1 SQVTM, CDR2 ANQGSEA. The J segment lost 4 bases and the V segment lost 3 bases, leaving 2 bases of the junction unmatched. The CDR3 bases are TGCAGCGTTGATAACAGGGGCTATGGCTACACCTTC. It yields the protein CSVDNRGYGYTF.

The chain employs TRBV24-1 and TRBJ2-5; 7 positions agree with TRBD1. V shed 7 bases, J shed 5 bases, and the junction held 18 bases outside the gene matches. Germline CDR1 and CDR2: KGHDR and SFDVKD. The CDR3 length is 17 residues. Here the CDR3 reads CATRVRATGAGGETQYF. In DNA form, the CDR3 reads TGTGCCACCAGGGTAAGAGCCACAGGGGCAGGTGGGGAGACCCAGTACTTC.

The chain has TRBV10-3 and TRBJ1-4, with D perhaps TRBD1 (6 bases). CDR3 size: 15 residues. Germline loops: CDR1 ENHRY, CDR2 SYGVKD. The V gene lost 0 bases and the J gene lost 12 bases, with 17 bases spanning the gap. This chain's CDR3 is CAISESGTKISELFF. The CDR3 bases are TGTGCCATCAGTGAGTCAGGGACAAAGATATCAGAACTGTTTTTT.

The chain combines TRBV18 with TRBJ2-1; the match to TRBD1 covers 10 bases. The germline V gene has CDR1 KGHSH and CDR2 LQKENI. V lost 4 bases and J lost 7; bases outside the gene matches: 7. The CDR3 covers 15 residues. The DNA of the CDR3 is TGTGCCAGCTCACGTGGGACAGGGGATTTGAATGAGCAGTTCTTC. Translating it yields CASSRGTGDLNEQFF.

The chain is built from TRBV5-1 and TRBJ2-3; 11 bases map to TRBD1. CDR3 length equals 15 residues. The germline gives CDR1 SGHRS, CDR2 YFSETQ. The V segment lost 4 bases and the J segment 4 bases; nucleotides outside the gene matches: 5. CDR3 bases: TGCGCCAGCAGCCCTGGACAGGGGGCGTCAGATACGCAGTATTTT. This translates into CASSPGQGASDTQYF.

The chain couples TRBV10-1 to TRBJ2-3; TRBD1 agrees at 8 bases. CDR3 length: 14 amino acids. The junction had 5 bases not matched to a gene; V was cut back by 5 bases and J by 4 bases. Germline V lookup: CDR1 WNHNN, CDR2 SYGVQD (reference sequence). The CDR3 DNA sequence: TGCGCCAGCAGTACAGGGGGTATGGCAGATACGCAGTATTTT. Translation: CASSTGGMADTQYF.

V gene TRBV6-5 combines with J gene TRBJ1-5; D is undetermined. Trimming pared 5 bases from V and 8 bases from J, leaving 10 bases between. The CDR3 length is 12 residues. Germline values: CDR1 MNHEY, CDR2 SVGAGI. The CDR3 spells CASSPGREPQHF. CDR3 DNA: TGTGCCAGCAGTCCGGGGAGGGAGCCCCAGCATTTT.

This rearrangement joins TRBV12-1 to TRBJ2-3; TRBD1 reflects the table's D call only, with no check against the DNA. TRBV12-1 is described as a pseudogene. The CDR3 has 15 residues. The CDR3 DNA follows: TGTGCCAGCACGCCGGTCGGACACTACACAGATACGCAGTATTTT. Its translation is CASTPVGHYTDTQYF.

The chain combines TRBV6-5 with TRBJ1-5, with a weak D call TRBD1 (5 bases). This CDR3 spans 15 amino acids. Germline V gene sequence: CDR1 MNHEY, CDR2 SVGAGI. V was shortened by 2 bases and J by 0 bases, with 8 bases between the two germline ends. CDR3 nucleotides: TGTGCCAGCAGTTACCAGGGTGGTAGCAATCAGCCCCAGCATTTT. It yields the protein CASSYQGGSNQPQHF.

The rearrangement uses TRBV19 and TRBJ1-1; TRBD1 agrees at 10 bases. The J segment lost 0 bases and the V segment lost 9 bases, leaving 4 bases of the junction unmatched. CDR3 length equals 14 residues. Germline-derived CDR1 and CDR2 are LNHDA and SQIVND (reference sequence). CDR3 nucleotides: TGTGCCAGCGGGACAGGGGTTATGAACACTGAAGCTTTCTTT. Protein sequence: CASGTGVMNTEAFF.

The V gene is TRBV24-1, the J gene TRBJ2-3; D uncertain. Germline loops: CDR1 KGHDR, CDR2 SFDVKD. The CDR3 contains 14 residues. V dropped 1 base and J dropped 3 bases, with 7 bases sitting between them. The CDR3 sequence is CATSDFAGTDTQYF. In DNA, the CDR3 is TGTGCCACCAGTGATTTTGCCGGGACAGATACGCAGTATTTT.

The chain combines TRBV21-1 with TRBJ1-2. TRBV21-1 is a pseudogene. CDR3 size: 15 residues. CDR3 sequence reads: CASSSPIPDFYGYTF. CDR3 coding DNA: TGTGCCAGCAGCTCACCCATCCCAGACTTTTATGGCTACACCTTC.